One sample yielded the 31 T cell receptor beta chains listed below, sequenced in a study of blood T cell repertoires in COVID-19 (dated by TCRdb to 2020 to 2021). Libraries were made using the immunoSEQ multiplex PCR assay. In its TCRdb copy, this immuneACCESS table keeps in-frame sequences only and misses some clones. Where compared with another copy, unresolved V genes explain less than half of these, and the others have no known cause. This sample comprises about 460,000 clones, 88% of them detected only once. 6.5% to 8.5% of the sample belongs to the ten largest clones. Sequenced input: PBMCs or T cells enriched from blood (not recorded which). Source of these receptors: an older woman who had recovered from COVID-19.

The chain has TRBV2 and TRBJ2-3; D perhaps matches TRBD2 (5 bases). CDR3 length: 17 amino acids. The V end lost 5 bases, the J end lost 2 bases, and 20 bases lay between the germline ends. Germline CDR1 reads SNHLY; CDR2 reads FYNNEI. CDR3 region: CASSSGRVAPVTDTQYF. The CDR3 nucleotides read TGTGCCAGCAGTTCGGGCCGTGTAGCGCCCGTCACAGATACGCAGTATTTT.

This chain links TRBV3-1 (or the pseudogene TRBV3-2) with TRBJ2-7; unclear D gene. The V gene lost 0 bases and the J gene lost 13 bases, with 7 bases spanning the gap. In germline, CDR1 is LGHDT, CDR2 YNNKEL (reference sequence). CDR3 length: 10 residues. CDR3 in amino acids: CASSQDRLYF. Written as DNA, the CDR3 is TGTGCCAGCAGCCAAGACAGACTTTACTTC.

CDR3 region: CATSEAGKYGYTF. The DNA of the CDR3 is TGTGCCACCAGTGAGGCAGGGAAATATGGCTACACCTTC. J is TRBJ1-2 and V is TRBV24-1, with a tentative D call TRBD1 (5 bases). V was pared by 4 bases and J by 5 bases, with 10 bases between. The CDR3 is 13 amino acids. Germline CDR1 and CDR2: KGHDR and SFDVKD.

The rearrangement joins TRBV16 to TRBJ2-7, with 11 bases aligning to TRBD2. The V gene's germline CDR1 is KGHSY and CDR2 FQNENV. V gave up 4 bases and J gave up 0 bases; unmatched junction bases: 5. The CDR3 contains 16 residues. The DNA for the CDR3 is TGTGCCAGCAGCCGTGGGACTAGCGGAAGCTCCTACGAGCAGTACTTC. It translates to CASSRGTSGSSYEQYF.

V gene TRBV27 combines with J gene TRBJ1-2; D not resolved. CDR3 length: 17 residues. Trimming took off 4 bases at V and 5 bases at J, with 23 bases between the two ends. Germline assignment: CDR1 MNHEY and CDR2 SMNVEV (reference sequence). This chain's CDR3 is CASSSNGRDGKIYGYTF. The CDR3, as DNA: TGTGCCAGCAGTTCAAATGGGAGAGATGGGAAGATATATGGCTACACCTTC.

Remarks on this clone: Other nucleotide sequences from this sample produce the same CDR3. This sequence joins TRBV11-3 and TRBJ2-2; 8 nucleotides line up with TRBD1. The CDR3 is 14 residues long. The V gene end was trimmed by 5 bases and the J gene end by 1 base; junction bases not matched to a gene: 0. The germline V gene has CDR1 SGHNT and CDR2 YENEEA. Written as DNA, the CDR3 is TGTGCCAGCAGCGGGACAGGGAACACCGGGGAGCTGTTTTTT. As protein: CASSGTGNTGELFF.

V is TRBV27 and J is TRBJ2-3; D is ambiguous. CDR3 length: 13 amino acids. V dropped 5 bases and J dropped 4 bases, with 10 bases sitting between them. CDR1 and CDR2 (germline): MNHEY, SMNVEV (reference sequence). The CDR3 is CASSTLQSDTQYF. For the CDR3, the DNA is TGTGCCAGCAGTACCCTACAGTCAGATACGCAGTATTTT.

J is TRBJ2-3 and V is TRBV9; 9 bases line up with TRBD1. V lost 4 bases and J lost 3; bases outside the gene matches: 6. The CDR3 extends over 15 amino acids. Germline lookup yields CDR1 SGDLS and CDR2 YYNGEE. CDR3 sequence (DNA): TGTGCCAGCAGCAAACAGGGGGCGGGAACAGATACGCAGTATTTT. Its protein is CASSKQGAGTDTQYF.

This chain uses TRBV11-2 with TRBJ1-1; TRBD1 agrees at 8 bases. CDR3 length: 13 amino acids. Germline V gene sequence: CDR1 SGHAT, CDR2 FQNNGV. Trimming at V came to 8 bases and at J to 5 bases, leaving 7 bases not matched to a gene. Here the CDR3 DNA reads TGTGCCAGCTCCACAGGGGGAGGAACTGAAGCTTTCTTT. Translation: CASSTGGGTEAFF.

V is TRBV7-9 and J is TRBJ2-5; D possibly corresponds to TRBD1 (6 bases). Trimming took off 5 bases at V and 6 bases at J, with 19 bases between the two ends. CDR3 size: 15 residues. Looked up from germline, CDR1 is SEHNR and CDR2 is FQNEAQ (reference sequence). This CDR3 reads CASSPKLPGHQTQYF. The CDR3 region has the DNA TGTGCCAGCAGCCCCAAGTTACCGGGACACCAGACCCAGTACTTC.

The chain employs TRBV2 and TRBJ2-3; perhaps TRBD2 as D (6 bases). The CDR3 is 15 residues long. CDR1 SNHLY and CDR2 FYNNEI come from the germline V gene. The V gene lost 4 bases and the J gene lost 2 bases, with 13 bases spanning the gap. The CDR3 sequence: CASSGQAGITDTQYF. The CDR3 DNA reads TGTGCCAGCAGTGGTCAGGCGGGGATCACAGATACGCAGTATTTT.

The V and J genes are TRBV6-5 and TRBJ1-6; D is unresolved. Trimming left V 6 bases short and J 10 bases short, with 10 bases between. The V gene's germline CDR1 is MNHEY and CDR2 SVGAGI. The CDR3 extends over 12 amino acids. The CDR3 spells CASRDFKSPLHF. As DNA, the CDR3 is TGTGCCAGCAGGGACTTTAAATCACCCCTCCACTTT.

This clone appeared once. The chain joins TRBV19 to TRBJ1-6; maybe TRBD1 (5 bases). The CDR3 covers 14 residues. V dropped 6 bases and J dropped 10 bases, with 16 bases sitting between them. CDR1 is LNHDA, CDR2 SQIVND, per germline (reference sequence). In nucleotides, the CDR3 is TGTGCCAGTAGATGGGGCAGGGCGGACTCACCCCTCCACTTT. Encoded protein: CASRWGRADSPLHF.

This clone was observed a handful of times. V is TRBV10-1 and J is TRBJ2-2; perhaps TRBD1 as D (6 bases). The V gene's germline CDR1 is WNHNN and CDR2 SYGVQD (reference sequence). This CDR3 is 16 amino acids long. Trimming pared 0 bases from V and 6 bases from J, leaving 14 bases between. CDR3 residues: CASSESRQGRAGELFF. The DNA for the CDR3 is TGCGCCAGCAGTGAGTCAAGGCAGGGGCGAGCCGGGGAGCTGTTTTTT.

The chain combines TRBV27 with TRBJ2-1; 8 bases are shared with TRBD1. V gave up 5 bases and J gave up 5 bases; unmatched junction bases: 8. The CDR3 totals 15 residues. Germline CDR1 MNHEY, CDR2 SMNVEV (reference sequence). DNA of the CDR3: TGTGCCAGCAGTCCCCCGGACAGGGCAAACAATGAGCAGTTCTTC. This codes for CASSPPDRANNEQFF.

The chain couples TRBV5-6 to TRBJ1-1, with 8 bases that match TRBD1. Germline values: CDR1 SGHDT, CDR2 YYEEEE. J was trimmed by 4 bases and V by 6 bases; bases with no gene match: 11. The CDR3 has 15 residues. CDR3 nucleotide sequence: TGTGCCAGCACCGAACAGGGGGTATTTGTCACTGAAGCTTTCTTT. Its translation: CASTEQGVFVTEAFF.

The chain employs TRBV7-2 and TRBJ1-2; 8 bases line up with TRBD1. The CDR3 loop spans 15 amino acids. The germline gives CDR1 SGHTA, CDR2 FQGNSA. The trim removed 0 bases at V and 5 bases at J, leaving 5 bases unmatched. The CDR3 nucleotides read TGTGCCAGCAGCTTAGCGGCGGGACAGGAGTATGGCTACACCTTC. Residues: CASSLAAGQEYGYTF.

The CDR3 here is CASSHGTSGGAETQYF. In nucleotides, the CDR3 is TGCGCCAGCAGCCATGGGACTAGCGGGGGGGCCGAGACCCAGTACTTC. The chain joins TRBV4-1 to TRBJ2-5; 16 bases line up with TRBD2. Germline CDR1 and CDR2: MGHRA and YSYEKL. V lost 3 bases and J lost 5; bases outside the gene matches: 3. The CDR3 is 16 amino acids.

This clone came up once. The chain is built from TRBV6-1 and TRBJ1-5, with D uncertain. Germline loops: CDR1 MNHNS, CDR2 SASEGT. CDR3 size: 16 residues. V shed 0 bases and J shed 4 bases, with 13 bases lying between them. As DNA, the CDR3 is TGTGCCAGCAGTGAAGCGAGACACCCTTGGAATCAGCCCCAGCATTTT. This encodes CASSEARHPWNQPQHF.

The chain combines TRBV9 with TRBJ1-3; a possible D gene is TRBD1 (6 bases). This CDR3 region has 17 residues. Germline values: CDR1 SGDLS, CDR2 YYNGEE. V dropped 0 bases and J dropped 3 bases, with 16 bases sitting between them. The CDR3 loop is CASSVGLRTEYGNTIYF. In DNA form, the CDR3 reads TGTGCCAGCAGCGTAGGCCTTAGGACAGAATATGGAAACACCATATATTTT.

V and J are TRBV5-1 and TRBJ1-4, with D unresolved. V was cut by 2 bases and J by 3 bases, with 11 bases left in between. Germline V lookup: CDR1 SGHRS, CDR2 YFSETQ. The CDR3 totals 15 residues. The CDR3 bases are TGCGCCAGCAGCTTTCTAGCCAACTCTAATGAAAAACTGTTTTTT. Its translation is CASSFLANSNEKLFF. Drawing the rest from reference TRBV5-1 and TRBJ1-4, the complete variable domain is KAGVTQTPRYLIKTRGQQVTLSCSPISGHRSVSWYQQTPGQGLQFLFEYFSETQRNKGNFPGRFSGRQFSNSRSEMNVSTLELGDSALYLCASSFLANSNEKLFFGSGTQLSVL.

This clone was observed once. The rearrangement links TRBV10-1 to TRBJ2-1, with D tentatively TRBD1 (5 bases). Trimming pared 5 bases from V and 5 bases from J, leaving 7 bases between. Germline CDR1 WNHNN, CDR2 SYGVQD (reference sequence). This CDR3 is built from 12 residues. CDR3 DNA sequence: TGCGCCAGCAGTCGCAGGGACAATGAGCAGTTCTTC. It translates to CASSRRDNEQFF.

V usage is TRBV7-2 and J usage is TRBJ1-3, with D perhaps matching TRBD1 (5 bases). Deletions cut 2 bases from V and 1 base from J, with 6 bases between. There are 14 residues in the CDR3. The V gene's germline CDR1 is SGHTA and CDR2 FQGNSA. The CDR3 coding sequence is TGTGCCAGCAGCTTACAGGGTTCTGGAAACACCATATATTTT. Translating it yields CASSLQGSGNTIYF.

This sequence joins TRBV7-2 and TRBJ2-5, with D possibly being TRBD1 (7 bases). Trimming stripped 7 bases from V and 5 bases from J, with 20 bases between. The germline CDR1 and CDR2 sequences are SGHTA and FQGNSA. CDR3 length: 15 amino acids. The CDR3 nucleotides read TGTGCCAGCAACCCCGGAGGGGGCGGGTCGGAGACCCAGTACTTC. This gives the protein CASNPGGGGSETQYF. The variable domain in full, with the rest retrieved from reference TRBV7-2 and TRBJ2-5, is GAGVSQSPSNKVTEKGKDVELRCDPISGHTALYWYRQSLGQGLEFLIYFQGNSAPDKSGLPSDRFSAERTGGSVSTLTIQRTQQEDSAVYLCASNPGGGGSETQYFGPGTRLLVL.

This chain connects TRBV30 to TRBJ1-2; 8 positions match TRBD1. From germline, CDR1 is GTSNPN and CDR2 SVGIG (reference sequence). This CDR3 has 14 amino acids. The V gene end was trimmed by 2 bases and the J gene end by 8 bases; junction bases not matched to a gene: 10. The CDR3 protein is CAWSRTGPYEGYTF. The CDR3 region has the DNA TGTGCCTGGAGTAGGACAGGGCCCTATGAGGGCTACACCTTC.

The V and J genes are TRBV4-1 and TRBJ1-5; 10 nucleotides align to TRBD1. Trimming took 2 bases from V and 4 from J; bases not matched to a gene: 5. CDR1 is MGHRA and CDR2 is YSYEKL in the germline V gene. The CDR3 length is 16 residues. As DNA, the CDR3 is TGCGCCAGCAGCCAATGGGGGACAGGGGAAAATCAGCCCCAGCATTTT. It yields the protein CASSQWGTGENQPQHF.

This rearrangement joins TRBV3-1 (or the pseudogene TRBV3-2) to TRBJ1-2, with TRBD1 as a possible D gene (5 bases). V was clipped by 4 bases and J by 0 bases, with 12 bases between them. Looked up from germline, CDR1 is LGHDT and CDR2 is YNNKEL (reference sequence). This CDR3 is 15 amino acids long. The CDR3 DNA reads TGTGCCAGCAGCCTTGGCGGGGGTGCTAACTATGGCTACACCTTC. Residues: CASSLGGGANYGYTF.

The chain couples TRBV7-9 to TRBJ2-1; 10 nucleotides match TRBD2. Per germline, CDR1 SEHNR and CDR2 FQNEAQ (reference sequence). CDR3 length: 16 amino acids. J lost 3 bases, V lost 7 bases, and 9 bases had no gene match. CDR3 region: CASTIWSGGVYNEQFF. CDR3 coding DNA: TGTGCCAGCACCATCTGGAGCGGGGGGGTCTACAATGAGCAGTTCTTC.

The chain uses TRBV27 and TRBJ1-6; D unresolved. CDR3 length: 15 amino acids. V was trimmed by 2 bases and J by 5 bases, leaving 10 bases between them. Germline V lookup: CDR1 MNHEY, CDR2 SMNVEV (reference sequence). In nucleotides, the CDR3 is TGTGCCAGCAGTTTAGGCTCTCTAGATAATTCACCCCTCCACTTT. Its translation: CASSLGSLDNSPLHF.

The chain recombines TRBV6-5 with TRBJ1-1; TRBD1 is a possible D gene (5 bases). Germline-derived CDR1 and CDR2 are MNHEY and SVGAGI. CDR3 size: 14 residues. The V end lost 4 bases, the J end lost 5 bases, and 14 bases lay between the germline ends. CDR3 in amino acids: CASSSVVGRTEAFF. The CDR3, as DNA: TGTGCCAGCAGTTCCGTCGTGGGGCGGACTGAAGCTTTCTTT.

This clone came up a few times. The V and J genes are TRBV6-1 and TRBJ2-7; 12 bases are shared with TRBD2. Per the germline V gene, CDR1 is MNHNS and CDR2 is SASEGT. The CDR3 length is 18 residues. V was clipped by 4 bases and J by 6 bases; unmatched bases: 16. CDR3 bases: TGTGCCAGCAGTGTCACTAACCTAGCGGGGGGGCGTAAGTCCGAGCAGTACGTC. It yields the protein CASSVTNLAGGRKSEQYV.